A selection of T cell receptor beta chains follows, all from one sample in a study of blood T cells in healthy people across ages. TCRdb passed the 5' RACE reads through MiXCR, listing each CDR3 protein once. Of 700,000 to 1,000,000 distinct CDR3 sequences listed, around 43% are singletons. The material sequenced was blood. The receptors come from a man aged 60 to 69 in good health. Both conserved end residues are part of each CDR3. Fields, in order: D gene, clone size, J gene, V gene, CDR3 protein, CDR3 DNA. D genes are given only for firm matches. Clone size is shown for a subset of rows, as once, few, many or a class of expanded clone.

.	.	TRBJ2-3	TRBV28	CASSALRDTQYF	TGTGCCAGCAGTGCTTTGAGAGATACGCAGTATTTT
TRBD2	.	TRBJ2-4	TRBV30	CAWSPGTSGNIQYF	TGTGCCTGGAGTCCCGGGACTAGCGGGAACATTCAGTACTTC
.	few	TRBJ2-2	TRBV29-1	CSVAGGTTGELFF	TGCAGCGTTGCGGGGGGCACCACCGGGGAGCTGTTTTTT
TRBD2	few	TRBJ2-1	TRBV6-1	CASVLGRTSGYNEQFF	TGTGCCAGCGTCCTCGGTCGGACTAGCGGTTACAATGAGCAGTTCTTC
TRBD1	few	TRBJ1-2	TRBV20-1	CSASHTGGFVYGYTF	TGCAGTGCTAGTCACACAGGGGGCTTTGTCTATGGCTACACCTTC
TRBD1	.	TRBJ1-5	TRBV10-3	CAISGGQGVGNQPQHF	TGTGCCATCAGTGGGGGACAGGGGGTCGGCAATCAGCCCCAGCATTTT
.	few	TRBJ2-1	TRBV28	CASTQSSYNEQFF	TGTGCCAGCACCCAGAGCTCCTACAATGAGCAGTTCTTC
.	few	TRBJ2-7	TRBV10-3	CATSTGEGGEQYF	TGTGCCACTTCAACAGGGGAGGGTGGCGAGCAGTACTTC
.	.	TRBJ2-7	TRBV5-1	CASSYKTGTLTYEQYF	TGCGCCAGCAGCTATAAAACCGGGACGCTGACCTACGAGCAGTACTTC
TRBD1	.	TRBJ2-7	TRBV4-3	CASSQVWSKTGASYEQYF	TGCGCCAGCAGCCAAGTCTGGTCGAAGACAGGGGCCTCCTACGAGCAGTACTTC
.	.	TRBJ2-3	TRBV7-2	CASSLGGTHTDTQYF	TGTGCCAGCAGCCTTGGCGGGACCCACACAGATACGCAGTATTTT
TRBD1	.	TRBJ1-2	TRBV12-3/TRBV12-4	CASSSTDRGYGYTF	TGTGCCAGCAGTTCCACGGACAGGGGCTATGGCTACACCTTC
.	many	TRBJ2-6	TRBV5-5	CASSMSPAETGSGANVLTF	TGTGCCAGCAGCATGTCACCTGCCGAAACGGGCTCTGGGGCCAACGTCCTGACTTTC
TRBD1	few	TRBJ2-7	TRBV7-9	CASGDRGDSYYEQYF	TGTGCCAGCGGTGACAGGGGCGATTCATACTACGAGCAGTACTTC
.	.	TRBJ1-5	TRBV20-1	CSARDLQSNQPQHF	TGCAGTGCTAGAGATTTACAGAGCAATCAGCCCCAGCATTTT
TRBD2	few	TRBJ2-7	TRBV20-1	CSANIGGAEQYF	TGCAGTGCTAATATCGGGGGGGCCGAGCAGTACTTC
.	.	TRBJ2-5	TRBV7-5	CISVSEAPRGGNNEQYF	.
TRBD1	.	TRBJ1-6	TRBV20-1	CSAMGQQSGYSPLHF	TGCAGTGCCATGGGACAGCAAAGCGGCTATTCACCCCTCCACTTT
TRBD2	.	TRBJ2-7	TRBV20-1	CGARDLAGKSSSYEQYF	TGCGGTGCTAGAGATCTAGCGGGGAAGTCGAGCTCCTACGAGCAGTACTTC
TRBD2	.	TRBJ2-3	TRBV20-1	CSAGAGLGTDTQYF	TGCAGTGCTGGAGCGGGGCTCGGCACAGATACGCAGTATTTT
TRBD1	many	TRBJ2-5	TRBV11-1	CASSQGRGGETQYF	TGTGCCAGCAGCCAAGGGAGAGGGGGCGAGACCCAGTACTTC
.	.	TRBJ1-2	TRBV27	CASSPAGRTYGYTF	TGTGCCAGCAGTCCTGCGGGACGCACCTATGGCTACACCTTC
TRBD2	few	TRBJ2-7	TRBV25-1	CASSELGLILYEQYF	TGTGCCAGCAGTGAATTGGGACTAATATTGTACGAGCAGTACTTC
.	.	TRBJ2-1	TRBV6-2/TRBV6-3	CASSYPFREQFF	TGTGCCAGCAGTTACCCCTTTCGTGAGCAGTTCTTC
TRBD1	.	TRBJ2-6	TRBV15	CATSRTGGSGANVLTF	TGTGCCACCAGCAGGACAGGGGGCTCTGGGGCCAACGTCCTGACTTTC
.	.	TRBJ2-5	TRBV20-1	CSAAGTIRETQYF	TGCAGTGCTGCCGGGACAATTAGGGAGACCCAGTACTTC
TRBD1	.	TRBJ1-5	TRBV7-2	CASSPRTGGRQPQHF	TGTGCCAGCAGCCCCAGGACAGGGGGTCGACAGCCCCAGCATTTT
.	.	TRBJ1-1	TRBV9	CASSVVDRNTEAFF	TGTGCCAGCAGCGTAGTTGACAGGAACACTGAAGCTTTCTTT
TRBD2	once	TRBJ2-7	TRBV5-1	CASSPLAGRPYEQYF	TGCGCCAGCAGCCCCCTAGCGGGGAGGCCGTACGAGCAGTACTTC
.	.	TRBJ1-4	TRBV2	CASRELDEKLFF	TGTGCCAGCCGGGAGTTAGATGAAAAACTGTTTTTT
TRBD2	few	TRBJ2-7	TRBV7-2	CASSLGVVAGGDEQYF	TGTGCCAGCAGCTTAGGAGTTGTAGCGGGGGGGGACGAGCAGTACTTC
.	.	TRBJ2-3	TRBV5-1	CASSLSPGTDTQYF	TGCGCCAGCAGCTTGTCCCCAGGGACAGATACGCAGTATTTT